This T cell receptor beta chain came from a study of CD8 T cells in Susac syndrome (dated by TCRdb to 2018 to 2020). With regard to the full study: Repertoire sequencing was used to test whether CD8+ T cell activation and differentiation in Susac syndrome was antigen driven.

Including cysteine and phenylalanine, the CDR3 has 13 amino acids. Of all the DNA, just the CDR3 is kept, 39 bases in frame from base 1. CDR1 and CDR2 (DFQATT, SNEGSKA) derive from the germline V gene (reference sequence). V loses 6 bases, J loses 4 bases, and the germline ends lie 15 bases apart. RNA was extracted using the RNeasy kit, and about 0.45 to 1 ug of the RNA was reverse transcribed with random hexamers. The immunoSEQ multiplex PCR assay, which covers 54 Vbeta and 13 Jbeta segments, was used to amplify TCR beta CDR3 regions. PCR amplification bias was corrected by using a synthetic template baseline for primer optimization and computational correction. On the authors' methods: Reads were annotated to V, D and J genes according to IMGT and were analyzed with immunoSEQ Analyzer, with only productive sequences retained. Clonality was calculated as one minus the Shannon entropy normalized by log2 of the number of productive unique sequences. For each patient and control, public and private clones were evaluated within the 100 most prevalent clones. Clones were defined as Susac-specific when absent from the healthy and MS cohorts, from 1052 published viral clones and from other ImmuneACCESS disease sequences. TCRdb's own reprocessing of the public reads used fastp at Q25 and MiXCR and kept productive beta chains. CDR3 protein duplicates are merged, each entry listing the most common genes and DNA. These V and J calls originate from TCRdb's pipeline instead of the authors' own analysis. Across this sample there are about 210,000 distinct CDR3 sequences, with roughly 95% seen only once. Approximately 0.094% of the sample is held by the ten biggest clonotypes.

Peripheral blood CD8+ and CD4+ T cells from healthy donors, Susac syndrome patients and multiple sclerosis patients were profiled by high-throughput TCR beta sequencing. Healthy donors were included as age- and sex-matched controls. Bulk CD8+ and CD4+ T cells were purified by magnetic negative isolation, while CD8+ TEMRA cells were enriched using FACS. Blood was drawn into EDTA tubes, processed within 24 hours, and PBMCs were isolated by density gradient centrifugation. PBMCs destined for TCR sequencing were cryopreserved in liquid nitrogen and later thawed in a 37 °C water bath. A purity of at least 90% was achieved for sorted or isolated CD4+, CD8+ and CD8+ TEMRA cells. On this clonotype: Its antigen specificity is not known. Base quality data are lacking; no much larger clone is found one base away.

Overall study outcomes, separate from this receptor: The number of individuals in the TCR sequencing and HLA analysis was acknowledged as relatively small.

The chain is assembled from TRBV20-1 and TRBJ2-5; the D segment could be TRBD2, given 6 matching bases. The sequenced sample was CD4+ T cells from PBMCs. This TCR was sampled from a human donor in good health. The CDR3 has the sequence CSAPGGPGETQYF. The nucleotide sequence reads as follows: TGCAGTGCCCCAGGAGGGCCAGGAGAGACCCAGTACTTC.